These 15 T cell receptor beta chains were all obtained from the same sample, sequenced in a study of cytomegalovirus exposure and HLA in healthy donors. The primer mix had 60 Vbeta and 13 Jbeta primers. Using immunoSEQ multiplex PCR, the repertoire was profiled, and TCRdb retains in-frame clones only, with some absent. Here the sample spans around 150,000 clones, 60% to 75% being singletons. The sequenced material came from PBMCs. These receptor sequences come from a woman in her forties or fifties in good health and CMV-seropositive.

With respect to this clone: Other nucleotide sequences in the sample specify the same CDR3. This chain links TRBV2 with TRBJ1-2; perhaps TRBD1 as D (6 bases). The CDR3 has 15 residues. V was trimmed by 2 bases and J by 2 bases, leaving 12 bases between them. Germline V gene lookup returns CDR1 SNHLY and CDR2 FYNNEI. CDR3 amino acids: CASSEPQGMNYGYTF. DNA of the CDR3: TGTGCCAGCAGTGAACCGCAGGGGATGAACTATGGCTACACCTTC. The entire variable domain, with the rest obtained from reference TRBV2 and TRBJ1-2, is as follows: EPEVTQTPSHQVTQMGQEVILRCVPISNHLYFYWYRQILGQKVEFLVSFYNNEISEKSEIFDDQFSVERPDGSNFTLKIRSTKLEDSAMYFCASSEPQGMNYGYTFGSGTRLTVV.

This chain uses TRBV2 with TRBJ1-4; D is perhaps TRBD1 (6 bases). Between the trimmed V and J ends, which lost 6 bases and 8 bases, there was a span of 16 bases. CDR3 size: 14 residues. Germline lookup yields CDR1 SNHLY and CDR2 FYNNEI. The CDR3 region is CASRWDTKGEKLFF. CDR3 nucleotide sequence: TGTGCCAGCAGATGGGACACAAAGGGGGAAAAACTGTTTTTT. Complete variable domain (other parts from reference TRBV2 and TRBJ1-4): EPEVTQTPSHQVTQMGQEVILRCVPISNHLYFYWYRQILGQKVEFLVSFYNNEISEKSEIFDDQFSVERPDGSNFTLKIRSTKLEDSAMYFCASRWDTKGEKLFFGSGTQLSVL.

V is TRBV4-2 and J is TRBJ2-3, with 8 bases fitting TRBD2. The CDR3 covers 16 residues. Germline CDR1 LGHNA, CDR2 YNFKEQ. V dropped 6 bases and J dropped 6; count of bases not matched to a gene: 14. For the CDR3, the DNA is TGTGCCAGCAGGGATCAGCGGGGGTCTCCCTATGATACGCAGTATTTT. This encodes CASRDQRGSPYDTQYF.

The chain uses TRBV5-5 and TRBJ1-2; D uncertain. Germline V gene sequence: CDR1 SGHKS, CDR2 YYEKEE (reference sequence). The CDR3 has 15 residues. V dropped 0 bases and J dropped 8 bases, with 17 bases sitting between them. For the CDR3, the DNA is TGTGCCAGCAGCTTGGGGCCTGGGAGGGAGGACGGCTACACCTTC. This translates into CASSLGPGREDGYTF.

The chain couples TRBV30 to TRBJ2-5; D uncertain. The J call may not be correct, given that the DNA end is closer to TRBJ2-7. The CDR3 has 11 amino acids. The germline gives CDR1 GTSNPN, CDR2 SVGIG (reference sequence). For the CDR3, the DNA is TGTGCCTGGAGGCACTCCTACGAGCAGTACTTC. This gives the protein CAWRHSYEQYF.

V is TRBV2 and J is TRBJ2-5, with 9 bases matching TRBD1. The J call may be wrong; the DNA end is better matched by TRBJ2-7. CDR3 length: 17 amino acids. Germline CDR1 and CDR2: SNHLY and FYNNEI. CDR3 in DNA: TGTGCCAGCAGTGGGGGGACAGGGTTTGGGAACCTCTACGAGCAGTACTTC. Translated, it gives CASSGGTGFGNLYEQYF.

This clone turned up a few times. The J gene is TRBJ1-4, the V gene TRBV7-9, with a possible D match to TRBD1 (5 bases). Trimming left V 5 bases short and J 3 bases short, with 16 bases between. Germline V gene data show CDR1 as SEHNR and CDR2 as FQNEAQ (reference sequence). The CDR3 consists of 16 residues. In DNA form, the CDR3 reads TGTGCCAGCAGCAGATCATGGGGGGACTCTAATGAAAAACTGTTTTTT. It is translated as CASSRSWGDSNEKLFF.

This clone was counted only a few times. This chain links TRBV7-8 with TRBJ2-2, with a possible D match to TRBD2 (6 bases). The V gene's germline CDR1 is SGHVS and CDR2 FQNEAQ. The V and J ends lost 5 bases and 2 bases respectively, with 12 bases between them. The CDR3 totals 15 residues. CDR3 amino acids: CASSPRGPNTGELFF. CDR3 sequence (DNA): TGTGCCAGCAGCCCGCGGGGTCCAAACACCGGGGAGCTGTTTTTT.

This chain's CDR3 is CASSQGPSRETQYF. The DNA for the CDR3 is TGCGCCAGCAGCCAAGGGCCCTCCCGAGAGACCCAGTACTTC. The V and J genes are TRBV4-1 and TRBJ2-5, with unresolved D. In germline, CDR1 is MGHRA, CDR2 YSYEKL. The CDR3 is 14 residues long. The ends were cut back, 1 base at V and 4 bases at J, with 10 bases in the middle.

This sequence joins TRBV19 and TRBJ1-1; unclear D gene. Trimming left V 3 bases short and J 1 base short, with 9 bases between. The CDR3 length is 14 residues. Germline loops: CDR1 LNHDA, CDR2 SQIVND (reference sequence). The CDR3 nucleotides read TGTGCCAGTAGTATTTCATCAGAGAACACTGAAGCTTTCTTT. Protein product: CASSISSENTEAFF.

This clone was seen a few times. The chain has TRBV6-1 and TRBJ2-7; 7 bases align to TRBD1. Germline CDR1 is MNHNS and CDR2 is SASEGT. There are 15 residues in the CDR3. J lost 0 bases, V lost 6 bases, and 8 bases had no gene match. The DNA for the CDR3 is TGTGCCAGCAGGAAGGGACAGAAAGACTCCTACGAGCAGTACTTC. It is translated as CASRKGQKDSYEQYF.

This rearrangement joins TRBV30 to TRBJ1-5; D is unclear. With 0 bases removed from V and 4 bases from J, the gap between germline ends came to 13 bases. This CDR3 comprises 15 residues. Germline lookup yields CDR1 GTSNPN and CDR2 SVGIG (reference sequence). CDR3 bases: TGTGCCTGGAGTGTGAAAGGGAGATTAAATCAGCCCCAGCATTTT. Its protein product is CAWSVKGRLNQPQHF.

The rearrangement links TRBV6-5 to TRBJ2-7; D is possibly TRBD2 (6 bases). This CDR3 is built from 15 residues. Germline values: CDR1 MNHEY, CDR2 SVGAGI. V was pared by 0 bases and J by 3 bases, with 12 bases between. For the CDR3, the DNA is TGTGCCAGCAGTTACTCGTTGTTCGGGGGCTACGAGCAGTACTTC. Its protein is CASSYSLFGGYEQYF.

The chain links TRBV5-6 to TRBJ2-5; possible D gene TRBD2, 5 bases. Germline V gives CDR1 SGHDT, CDR2 YYEEEE. V was clipped by 1 base and J by 4 bases, with 11 bases between them. The CDR3 contains 14 residues. The CDR3 region is CASSLWASLETQYF. The CDR3 DNA reads TGTGCCAGCAGCTTGTGGGCTAGCTTAGAGACCCAGTACTTC. Full variable domain (remainder filled in from reference TRBV5-6 and TRBJ2-5): DAGVTQSPTHLIKTRGQQVTLRCSPKSGHDTVSWYQQALGQGPQFIFQYYEEEERQRGNFPDRFSGHQFPNYSSELNVNALLLGDSALYLCASSLWASLETQYFGPGTRLLVL.

Remarks on this clone: The junction shows a germline mismatch at one end, possibly a read error. V usage is TRBV7-9 and J usage is TRBJ1-5; TRBD1 matches 10 bases. CDR3 size: 17 residues. The germline gives CDR1 SEHNR, CDR2 FQNEAQ (reference sequence). CDR3 loop: CSSSHYRDRGRGQPQHF. The CDR3 DNA follows: TGTTCCAGCAGCCATTACCGGGACAGGGGTAGAGGTCAGCCCCAGCATTTT.